This T cell receptor beta chain appears in the sequencing data of a study of OX40 agonist ivuxolimab in advanced cancers. On the study more broadly: Hepatocellular carcinoma, melanoma, renal cell or head and neck cancer was diagnosed in the dose-escalation patients.

Autoimmune disease history or systemic immunosuppression was exclusionary. V gave up 4 bases and J gave up 5 bases, with 3 bases separating them. CDR1 WNHNN and CDR2 SYGVQD come from the germline V gene (reference sequence). This CDR3 has 11 amino acids. TCRdb keeps only in-frame clones here, not all; method: immunoSEQ multiplex PCR. The data contain 80,000 to 85,000 clones, approximately 86% of them singletons. The sample here was CD4+ or CD8+ T cells sorted from blood, taken in a trial of the OX40 agonist ivuxolimab. This clonotype originated in an adult with an advanced solid tumor such as melanoma, head and neck, liver or kidney cancer. V is TRBV10-1 and J is TRBJ2-1; no reliable D call. CDR3 sequence reads: CASSANNEQFF. The CDR3 DNA reads as TGCGCCAGCAGTGCTAACAATGAGCAGTTCTTC.